This T cell receptor (beta chain) comes out of a study of shared clonotypes between healthy human individuals. Produced via immunoSEQ multiplex PCR; TCRdb's table is partial and in-frame only. This table has some 1.5 million clones, about 98% appearing once. This CDR3 is 15 amino acids long. After removal of 4 bases from V and 0 bases from J, the junction contained 3 bases not matched to a gene. Germline-derived CDR1 and CDR2 are MNHNS and SASEGT. The chain has TRBV6-1 and TRBJ1-5; the match to TRBD1 covers 7 bases. The receptor was derived from a man aged 25 to 45 in good health. The source material was naive CD4+ T cells sorted from blood. Documented subset: CD45RA+ positively selected. The DNA of the CDR3 is TGTGCCAGCAGTGGGACAGGATATAGCAATCAGCCCCAGCATTTT. This gives the protein CASSGTGYSNQPQHF.